These 19 T cell receptor beta chains share one sample of origin, sequenced in a study of blood T cell repertoires in COVID-19. The method was immunoSEQ multiplex PCR; TCRdb's version includes in-frame clones alone and lacks a portion of them. The table has tens of thousands of clones, 80% to 90% seen once. The sequencing sample was made of peripheral blood. The receptors originated from a man aged 25-45 years with active or convalescent COVID-19.

The chain couples TRBV27 to TRBJ1-2, with D perhaps matching TRBD1 (6 bases). V was cut by 6 bases and J by 2 bases, with 16 bases left in between. This CDR3 has 15 residues. Germline CDR1 is MNHEY and CDR2 is SMNVEV (reference sequence). The CDR3 DNA reads TGTGCCAGCAGCTGGAGCCTTGGACAGAACTATGGCTACACCTTC. Translation: CASSWSLGQNYGYTF.

The chain couples TRBV14 to TRBJ1-2, with 8 bases aligning to TRBD1. CDR3 size: 15 residues. The ends lost 3 bases at V and 4 bases at J; junction bases unmatched: 7. Germline CDR1 is SGHDN and CDR2 is FVKESK. The CDR3 sequence: CASSQRTGNLYGYTF. The CDR3 DNA sequence: TGTGCCAGCAGCCAGCGGACAGGGAATCTCTATGGCTACACCTTC.

V is TRBV6-6 and J is TRBJ1-4; TRBD1 matches 7 bases. The V and J ends lost 5 bases and 8 bases, in that order; junction bases with no gene match: 2. The germline CDR1 and CDR2 sequences are MNHNY and SVGAGI (reference sequence). The CDR3 loop spans 12 amino acids. CDR3 coding DNA: TGTGCCAGCAGTAACAGGGGAGAAAAACTGTTTTTT. Protein product: CASSNRGEKLFF.

This chain joins TRBV6-5 and TRBJ1-5; D perhaps matches TRBD1 (5 bases). V dropped 6 bases and J dropped 7 bases, with 13 bases sitting between them. CDR3 length: 13 residues. Per germline, CDR1 MNHEY and CDR2 SVGAGI. Here the CDR3 reads CASSWDFSQPQHF. CDR3 nucleotide sequence: TGTGCCAGCAGCTGGGACTTTTCGCAGCCCCAGCATTTT.

This clone is a singleton in its sample. The chain is built from TRBV7-9 and TRBJ1-1; D uncertain. The V end was cut by 1 base, the J end by 1 base, with 10 bases between. Germline V gene lookup returns CDR1 SEHNR and CDR2 FQNEAQ (reference sequence). The CDR3 consists of 15 residues. Written as DNA, the CDR3 is TGTGCCAGCAGCTTAGATGGAGGAGAGAACACTGAAGCTTTCTTT. This translates into CASSLDGGENTEAFF.

The chain combines TRBV7-9 with TRBJ1-4, with TRBD1 matching 7 bases. The CDR3 sequence is 15 residues long. Per germline, CDR1 SEHNR and CDR2 FQNEAQ (reference sequence). The J segment lost 7 bases and the V segment lost 5 bases, leaving 10 bases of the junction unmatched. In nucleotides, the CDR3 is TGTGCCAGCAGCGCTACAGGGGAGAGGGGTGAAAAACTGTTTTTT. Its translation: CASSATGERGEKLFF.

Only one count was recorded for this clone. J is TRBJ1-5 and V is TRBV7-8; 11 bases are a match to TRBD1. Per germline, CDR1 SGHVS and CDR2 FQNEAQ. V gave up 5 bases and J gave up 8 bases; unmatched junction bases: 5. The CDR3 has 14 residues. CDR3 DNA sequence: TGTGCCAGCAGCCCCGGGACAGGGGGAAAGCCCCAGCATTTT. It translates to CASSPGTGGKPQHF. Full variable domain (outside the CDR3, taken from reference TRBV7-8 and TRBJ1-5): GAGVSQSPRYKVAKRGQDVALRCDPISGHVSLFWYQQALGQGPEFLTYFQNEAQLDKSGLPSDRFFAERPEGSVSTLKIQRTQQEDSAVYLCASSPGTGGKPQHFGDGTRLSIL.

The CDR3 protein is CASRSTGSSYEQYF. Written as DNA, the CDR3 is TGTGCCAGCAGATCGACAGGTAGCTCCTACGAGCAGTACTTC. The V gene is TRBV3-1 (or the pseudogene TRBV3-2), the J gene TRBJ2-7; TRBD1 is a possible D gene (6 bases). The germline CDR1 and CDR2 sequences are LGHDT and YNNKEL (reference sequence). V was cut by 6 bases and J by 0 bases, with 12 bases left in between. The CDR3 covers 14 residues.

The chain is built from TRBV2 and TRBJ1-3, with D hard to call. Trimming took off 3 bases at V and 4 bases at J, with 13 bases between the two ends. CDR1 is SNHLY, CDR2 FYNNEI, per germline. The CDR3 sequence is 15 residues long. The CDR3 spells CASSEGRVVGNTIYF. The CDR3 DNA reads as TGTGCCAGCAGTGAGGGGAGGGTGGTGGGAAACACCATATATTTT.

The chain couples TRBV30 to TRBJ2-1, with 12 bases lining up with TRBD2. J lost 7 bases, V lost 0 bases, and 4 bases had no gene match. Germline loops: CDR1 GTSNPN, CDR2 SVGIG (reference sequence). The CDR3 totals 15 residues. The CDR3 is CAWSVQGTSGNEQFF. The DNA for the CDR3 is TGTGCCTGGAGTGTACAGGGGACTAGCGGGAATGAGCAGTTCTTC.

DNA of the CDR3: TGTGCCAGCAGCTTCGGACTAGCGGGGAGGGAGACCCAGTACTTC. Protein product: CASSFGLAGRETQYF. The chain combines TRBV5-6 with TRBJ2-5; 12 nucleotides match TRBD2. In germline, CDR1 is SGHDT, CDR2 YYEEEE. This CDR3 has 15 amino acids. J gave up 5 bases and V 2 bases, and 4 bases lay outside the gene matches.

The DNA for the CDR3 is TGCGCCAGCAGCTTGGGTGTAGCGGTTACCCAAGAGACCCAGTACTTC. It yields the protein CASSLGVAVTQETQYF. This chain links TRBV5-1 with TRBJ2-5; TRBD2 might be the D (6 bases). Germline assignment: CDR1 SGHRS and CDR2 YFSETQ. Trimming left V 0 bases short and J 1 base short, with 13 bases between. The CDR3 loop spans 16 amino acids.

The rearrangement links TRBV11-3 to TRBJ1-1; 11 positions agree with TRBD1. After removal of 3 bases from V and 1 base from J, the junction contained 7 bases not matched to a gene. This CDR3 contains 17 residues. Germline loops: CDR1 SGHNT, CDR2 YENEEA. In DNA, the CDR3 is TGTGCCAGCAGCTTGGGACAGGGGGTAAATCGGAACACTGAAGCTTTCTTT. Amino acids: CASSLGQGVNRNTEAFF.

This chain connects TRBV18 to TRBJ2-5; a weak D match, TRBD2 (5 bases). This CDR3 spans 14 amino acids. V lost 2 bases to trimming and J lost 7 bases, with 14 bases between them. The germline gives CDR1 KGHSH, CDR2 LQKENI. The CDR3 is CASSPSDYPRTQYF. The CDR3 DNA is TGTGCCAGCTCACCATCCGACTATCCGAGGACCCAGTACTTC.

The CDR3 loop reads CASSSVSGRGAGELFF. The CDR3 region has the DNA TGTGCCAGCAGCTCCGTTAGCGGGAGGGGGGCCGGGGAGCTGTTTTTT. This chain uses TRBV11-1 with TRBJ2-2; 11 bases map to TRBD2. The CDR3 spans 16 residues. CDR1 is SGHAT, CDR2 FQDESV, per germline (reference sequence). The junction had 7 bases not matched to a gene; V was cut back by 4 bases and J by 6 bases.

The rearrangement uses TRBV27 and TRBJ2-2, with 9 bases identical to TRBD2. Unmatched junction bases numbered 11, after V lost 3 bases and J lost 0 bases. Germline V gives CDR1 MNHEY, CDR2 SMNVEV (reference sequence). The CDR3 runs to 19 residues. In DNA form, the CDR3 reads TGTGCCAGCAGTTTCGTGGCTAGCGGGGCCGGGGCGAACACCGGGGAGCTGTTTTTT. This codes for CASSFVASGAGANTGELFF.

This clone was counted a single time. This sequence joins TRBV11-3 and TRBJ2-2; 7 bases agree with TRBD1. V shed 3 bases and J 7 bases; nucleotides not matched to a gene: 5. This CDR3 comprises 14 residues. Germline CDR1 reads SGHNT; CDR2 reads YENEEA. This chain's CDR3 is CASSLTGRSGELFF. The CDR3 DNA sequence: TGTGCCAGCAGCTTGACAGGGCGGAGCGGGGAGCTGTTTTTT.

The chain uses TRBV3-1 (or the pseudogene TRBV3-2) and TRBJ2-3; a possible D gene is TRBD2 (7 bases). V dropped 5 bases and J dropped 6 bases, with 15 bases sitting between them. The CDR3 covers 14 residues. Germline CDR1 reads LGHDT; CDR2 reads YNNKEL (reference sequence). The CDR3, as DNA: TGTGCCAGCAGCTATACCCGGGGGGCTGATACGCAGTATTTT. The encoded protein is CASSYTRGADTQYF.

The chain combines TRBV7-3 with TRBJ2-7; TRBD1 aligns across 7 bases. The germline CDR1 and CDR2 sequences are SGHTA and FQGTGA. This CDR3 has 15 residues. The trim removed 2 bases at V and 0 bases at J, leaving 4 bases unmatched. CDR3 sequence (DNA): TGTGCCAGCAGCTTACAGCCAGGGGGCTCCTACGAGCAGTACTTC. Translated, it gives CASSLQPGGSYEQYF. Full variable domain (outside the CDR3, taken from reference TRBV7-3 and TRBJ2-7): GAGVSQTPSNKVTEKGKYVELRCDPISGHTALYWYRQSLGQGPEFLIYFQGTGAADDSGLPNDRFFAVRPEGSVSTLKIQRTERGDSAVYLCASSLQPGGSYEQYFGPGTRLTVT.